The T cell receptor (beta chain) under discussion was sequenced for a study of blood T cell repertoires in COVID-19. Across the whole study: Sample material is recorded as cDNA or gDNA derived from T cells, B-cell-depleted T cells, or PBMCs.

The method was immunoSEQ multiplex PCR; TCRdb's version includes in-frame clones alone and lacks a portion of them. The sample has 120,000 to 150,000 clones, 80% seen once. The CDR3 spans 14 residues. Germline CDR1 and CDR2: SGHRS and YFSETQ. V was pared by 4 bases and J by 6 bases, with 8 bases of the junction left unmatched. This clone showed up just once. Sequenced sample: peripheral blood. The source is a woman between 45 and 65 years old with acute or convalescent COVID-19. The genes are TRBV5-1 and TRBJ2-3, with 7 positions matching TRBD2. CDR3 loop: CASSLGTIGDTQYF. The CDR3, as DNA: TGCGCCAGCAGCCTGGGGACTATCGGCGATACGCAGTATTTT.